These 29 T cell receptor beta chains were all obtained from the same sample, sequenced in a study of beta chain features in type 1 diabetes (dated by TCRdb to 2017 to 2018). The method was the immunoSEQ multiplex PCR assay. The entire isolated RNA was reverse transcribed using the High Capacity cDNA Reverse Transcription Kit, and thus expressed TCRB transcripts were sequenced. The source is immuneACCESS, and TCRdb retained only in-frame sequences with V and J called. Part of the clones is not carried over; for the studies checked, unresolved V genes explain less than half of this, and the remainder is unexplained. The sample table records about 130,000 clones; approximately 9.2% of these occur just once. Jointly, the top ten make up roughly 0.69% of the sample. Material: central memory CD4+ T cells from blood. These TCRs come from a man aged 18 to 29 in good health.

This clone was counted only a few times. This rearrangement joins TRBV28 to TRBJ2-1, with no clear D. Per the germline V gene, CDR1 is MDHEN and CDR2 is SYDVKM. Trimming shortened V by 2 bases and J by 9 bases, and 8 bases separated the two germline ends. The CDR3 runs 12 residues. The CDR3 loop is CASSLPLGEQFF. The CDR3 bases are TGTGCCAGCAGTTTACCCCTCGGTGAGCAGTTCTTC.

This clone has a handful of counts. V usage is TRBV18 and J usage is TRBJ2-1, with unresolved D. V was cut by 0 bases and J by 7 bases, with 10 bases left in between. The CDR3 runs to 14 residues. Germline-derived CDR1 and CDR2 are KGHSH and LQKENI. The CDR3 nucleotides read TGTGCCAGCTCACCACCGACTTTAGCAAATGAGCAGTTCTTC. Translated, it gives CASSPPTLANEQFF. Based on the CDR3 plus reference TRBV18 and TRBJ2-1, the full variable domain is NAGVMQNPRHLVRRRGQEARLRCSPMKGHSHVYWYRQLPEEGLKFMVYLQKENIIDESGMPKERFSAEFPKEGPSILRIQQVVRGDSAAYFCASSPPTLANEQFFGPGTRLTVL.

The V and J genes are TRBV5-4 and TRBJ1-4; 7 nucleotides line up with TRBD1. The germline V gene has CDR1 SGHNT and CDR2 YYREEE (reference sequence). This CDR3 has 14 amino acids. V lost 4 bases to trimming and J lost 4 bases; unmatched junction nucleotides: 4. The CDR3 protein is CASSTGTDNEKLFF. CDR3 nucleotide sequence: TGTGCCAGCAGCACCGGGACAGATAATGAAAAACTGTTTTTT. Full variable domain (missing parts from reference TRBV5-4 and TRBJ1-4): ETGVTQSPTHLIKTRGQQVTLRCSSQSGHNTVSWYQQALGQGPQFIFQYYREEENGRGNFPPRFSGLQFPNYSSELNVNALELDDSALYLCASSTGTDNEKLFFGSGTQLSVL.

V and J are TRBV27 and TRBJ2-2; D not resolved. The V end lost 2 bases, the J end lost 4 bases, and 5 bases lay between the germline ends. The germline gives CDR1 MNHEY, CDR2 SMNVEV (reference sequence). The CDR3 covers 13 residues. The CDR3 reads CASSLGGTGELFF. In DNA, the CDR3 is TGTGCCAGCAGTTTAGGCGGCACCGGGGAGCTGTTTTTT.

The sample holds a few counts of this clone. CDR3 sequence (DNA): TGCGCCAGCACCGGCACTAATAGCAATCAGCCCCAGCATTTT. This codes for CASTGTNSNQPQHF. The V gene is TRBV10-2, the J gene TRBJ1-5; D is ambiguous. The CDR3 runs 14 residues. The ends were cut back, 7 bases at V and 0 bases at J, with 10 bases in the middle. Germline CDR1 WSHSY, CDR2 SAAADI.

The V gene is TRBV18, the J gene TRBJ2-1, with 13 bases aligning to TRBD2. Germline V gives CDR1 KGHSH, CDR2 LQKENI. V lost 6 bases to trimming and J lost 6 bases; unmatched junction nucleotides: 8. The CDR3 is 16 amino acids. CDR3 in DNA: TGTGCCAGCTCGCTTATACTAGCGGGGGGGCGCAATGAGCAGTTCTTC. Translated: CASSLILAGGRNEQFF.

The V call is TRBV20-1, the J call TRBJ2-5; D is possibly TRBD2 (5 bases). Trimming removed 6 bases at V and 3 bases at J, with 8 bases between. Germline CDR1 is DFQATT and CDR2 is SNEGSKA (reference sequence). The CDR3 sequence is 11 residues long. For the CDR3, the DNA is TGCAGTGCGTACGGGGAAGAGACCCAGTACTTC. Translation gives CSAYGEETQYF.

The V and J genes are TRBV6-5 and TRBJ2-7; D is possibly TRBD1 (6 bases). This CDR3 is 15 amino acids long. The germline V gene encodes CDR1 MNHEY and CDR2 SVGAGI. V was clipped by 4 bases and J by 1 base, with 14 bases between them. As DNA, the CDR3 is TGTGCCAGCAGTTTCGTGGCAGGGGTGTCCTACGAGCAGTACTTC. Protein product: CASSFVAGVSYEQYF.

This clone was found a few times. This sequence joins TRBV11-2 and TRBJ2-5; D is unresolved. Germline V lookup: CDR1 SGHAT, CDR2 FQNNGV. V lost 0 bases to trimming and J lost 5 bases, with 10 bases between them. The CDR3 runs 14 residues. The CDR3 region has the DNA TGTGCCAGCAGCTTAGAGTACGCGTCGGAGACCCAGTACTTC. Residues: CASSLEYASETQYF. Variable domain in full (rest from reference TRBV11-2 and TRBJ2-5): EAGVAQSPRYKIIEKRQSVAFWCNPISGHATLYWYQQILGQGPKLLIQFQNNGVVDDSQLPKDRFSAERLKGVDSTLKIQPAKLEDSAVYLCASSLEYASETQYFGPGTRLLVL.

This clone occurred many times. V is TRBV30 and J is TRBJ2-6, with D tentatively TRBD1 (5 bases). CDR1 is GTSNPN and CDR2 is SVGIG in the germline V gene (reference sequence). V lost 8 bases to trimming and J lost 4 bases, with 15 bases between them. The CDR3 is 14 residues long. CDR3 coding DNA: TGTGCCAGGGGTCAAACCAAGGGGGCCAACGTCCTGACTTTC. Protein: CARGQTKGANVLTF.

The rearrangement links TRBV5-4 to TRBJ1-3, with a possible D match to TRBD1 (5 bases). The V gene lost 2 bases and the J gene lost 4 bases, with 16 bases spanning the gap. CDR3 length: 16 amino acids. Per germline, CDR1 SGHNT and CDR2 YYREEE (reference sequence). CDR3 in amino acids: CASSLGAEAGGNTIYF. The CDR3 DNA reads TGTGCCAGCAGCTTAGGGGCTGAAGCTGGAGGAAACACCATATATTTT.

V gene TRBV7-2 combines with J gene TRBJ2-7; D is unclear. V dropped 5 bases and J dropped 0 bases, with 11 bases sitting between them. The CDR3 has 14 residues. The germline gives CDR1 SGHTA, CDR2 FQGNSA. CDR3 sequence (DNA): TGTGCCAGCAGCCCAATGCAGTTCTCCTACGAGCAGTACTTC. Translating it yields CASSPMQFSYEQYF.

V gene TRBV30 combines with J gene TRBJ2-1, with 8 bases that match TRBD1. The CDR3 is made up of 14 amino acids. V gave up 1 base and J gave up 5 bases; unmatched junction bases: 4. CDR1 and CDR2 (germline): GTSNPN, SVGIG (reference sequence). The CDR3, as DNA: TGTGCCTGGAGTGACTGGACAGGGAACAATGAGCAGTTCTTC. Encoded protein: CAWSDWTGNNEQFF.

The table lists this clone with a few counts. The chain couples TRBV5-1 to TRBJ2-5; 9 bases agree with TRBD2. The CDR3 runs 17 residues. V lost 0 bases and J lost 5; bases outside the gene matches: 11. The germline CDR1 and CDR2 sequences are SGHRS and YFSETQ. The CDR3 DNA reads TGCGCCAGCAGCTTGGAATTTGCGGGGGGGCCCCCGGAGACCCAGTACTTC. Translated, it gives CASSLEFAGGPPETQYF.

This clone was counted a few times. V gene TRBV5-1 combines with J gene TRBJ2-3; tentative D call: TRBD2 (7 bases). The CDR3 contains 15 residues. Trimming left V 4 bases short and J 2 bases short, with 14 bases between. From germline, CDR1 is SGHRS and CDR2 YFSETQ. The CDR3 nucleotides are TGCGCCAGCAGCCTGATGGGGGGGCCCACAGATACGCAGTATTTT. Protein sequence: CASSLMGGPTDTQYF. Full variable domain (remainder filled in from reference TRBV5-1 and TRBJ2-3): KAGVTQTPRYLIKTRGQQVTLSCSPISGHRSVSWYQQTPGQGLQFLFEYFSETQRNKGNFPGRFSGRQFSNSRSEMNVSTLELGDSALYLCASSLMGGPTDTQYFGPGTRLTVL.

The genes are TRBV28 and TRBJ1-2; D is uncertain. CDR1 and CDR2 from the germline V gene are MDHEN and SYDVKM. This CDR3 spans 11 amino acids. V was clipped by 8 bases and J by 8 bases, with 12 bases between them. The DNA of the CDR3 is TGTGCCAGCGGCCGCCCTGCCGGCTACACCTTC. This translates into CASGRPAGYTF.

This clone was observed a few times. The chain employs TRBV7-9 and TRBJ2-2; TRBD2 might be the D (6 bases). V was cut by 6 bases and J by 1 base, with 6 bases left in between. Germline CDR1 reads SEHNR; CDR2 reads FQNEAQ (reference sequence). The CDR3 runs 13 residues. The DNA for the CDR3 is TGTGCCAGCAGGGGAGGGAACACCGGGGAGCTGTTTTTT. Translating gives CASRGGNTGELFF. Supplemented by reference TRBV7-9 and TRBJ2-2, the full variable domain reads DTGVSQNPRHKITKRGQNVTFRCDPISEHNRLYWYRQTLGQGPEFLTYFQNEAQLEKSRLLSDRFSAERPKGSFSTLEIQRTEQGDSAMYLCASRGGNTGELFFGEGSRLTVL.

This clone appeared a few times. The gene calls are TRBV19 and TRBJ2-3, with TRBD2 matching 8 bases. CDR1 and CDR2 (germline): LNHDA, SQIVND (reference sequence). CDR3 size: 15 residues. V lost 9 bases, J lost 1 base, and 9 bases stayed unmatched. The CDR3, as DNA: TGTGCCAGCTCCCCTCGGGGGGGCCGCACAGATACGCAGTATTTT. Translated: CASSPRGGRTDTQYF.

The CDR3 loop is CASSFAPEREQYF. The CDR3 coding sequence is TGTGCCAGCAGCTTCGCCCCTGAGCGGGAGCAGTACTTC. The genes are TRBV7-2 and TRBJ2-7; the D gene is possibly TRBD2 (5 bases). Trimming cost V 3 bases and J 7 bases, with 13 bases left between them. From germline, CDR1 is SGHTA and CDR2 FQGNSA. This CDR3 is built from 13 residues.

This chain joins TRBV18 and TRBJ2-5, with TRBD1 matching over 9 bases. Trimming removed 5 bases from V and 6 bases from J; junction bases left unmatched: 10. The CDR3 length is 15 residues. The germline V gene has CDR1 KGHSH and CDR2 LQKENI. The CDR3 DNA is TGTGCCAGCTCAAGAGACGGGACAGGGCAACAGACCCAGTACTTC. Amino acids: CASSRDGTGQQTQYF.

There are a few counts of this clone. This rearrangement joins TRBV5-4 to TRBJ1-1; D uncertain. Germline CDR1 and CDR2: SGHNT and YYREEE (reference sequence). V shed 4 bases and J shed 0 bases, with 13 bases lying between them. The CDR3 spans 15 residues. The CDR3 loop is CASSRPSTMNTEAFF. In nucleotides, the CDR3 is TGTGCCAGCAGCAGGCCCAGTACTATGAACACTGAAGCTTTCTTT.

This clone was counted between two and nine times. The chain employs TRBV6-6 and TRBJ1-5, with TRBD1 matching 9 bases. This CDR3 has 15 amino acids. The germline CDR1 and CDR2 sequences are MNHNY and SVGAGI (reference sequence). V was pared by 7 bases and J by 1 base, with 5 bases of the junction left unmatched. The CDR3 loop reads CASKPGQGSNQPQHF. DNA of the CDR3: TGTGCCAGCAAACCCGGACAGGGGAGCAATCAGCCCCAGCATTTT.

V and J are TRBV4-2 and TRBJ2-6; 7 nucleotides line up with TRBD1. The CDR3 covers 17 residues. With 1 base clipped from V and 3 bases from J, the junction kept 6 bases outside the gene matches. Germline V gene lookup returns CDR1 LGHNA and CDR2 YNFKEQ. The CDR3 bases are TGTGCCAGCAGCCAAGTTACAGGGACAGATGGGGCCAACGTCCTGACTTTC. It translates to CASSQVTGTDGANVLTF.

This clone was seen a handful of times. The chain combines TRBV10-3 with TRBJ2-3; 10 positions match TRBD2. The trim removed 8 bases at V and 2 bases at J, leaving 1 base unmatched. Per germline, CDR1 ENHRY and CDR2 SYGVKD. This CDR3 is built from 13 residues. The DNA for the CDR3 is TGTGCCATCGGGACTAGCGACACAGATACGCAGTATTTT. This sequence encodes CAIGTSDTDTQYF.

The CDR3 DNA sequence: TGCGCCAGCAGCCGATCAGGGGATAGCTATGGCTACACCTTC. Amino acids: CASSRSGDSYGYTF. This chain links TRBV4-1 with TRBJ1-2; possibly TRBD1 for D (6 bases). Per the germline V gene, CDR1 is MGHRA and CDR2 is YSYEKL. This CDR3 has 14 residues. Trimming shortened V by 4 bases and J by 4 bases, and 13 bases separated the two germline ends.

This clone was counted only a few times. V and J are TRBV6-5 and TRBJ2-7; D gene unclear. Trimming shortened V by 6 bases and J by 0 bases, and 6 bases separated the two germline ends. The germline V gene encodes CDR1 MNHEY and CDR2 SVGAGI. The CDR3 runs 12 residues. The CDR3 DNA is TGTGCCAGCAGGGCCAACTCCTACGAGCAGTACTTC. It specifies CASRANSYEQYF.

This clone was picked up a small number of times. The chain uses TRBV18 and TRBJ2-5, with D unresolved. TRBJ2-7 matches the DNA end more closely, so the J call is doubtful. Germline CDR1 KGHSH, CDR2 LQKENI. The CDR3 is 13 residues long. The DNA of the CDR3 is TGTGCCAGCTCACCAATGGAGACCTACGAGCAGTACTTC. Its protein product is CASSPMETYEQYF.

This rearrangement joins TRBV4-3 to TRBJ1-2, with D unresolved. The CDR3 length is 13 residues. The V gene lost 1 base and the J gene lost 1 base, with 4 bases spanning the gap. Germline CDR1 is LGHNA and CDR2 is YSLEER. The DNA for the CDR3 is TGCGCCAGCAGCCAAGCTTTTAACTATGGCTACACCTTC. Its translation is CASSQAFNYGYTF.

The rearrangement links TRBV4-3 to TRBJ2-1; 8 positions agree with TRBD1. The CDR3 contains 16 residues. Germline values: CDR1 LGHNA, CDR2 YSLEER. The ends lost 4 bases at V and 6 bases at J; junction bases unmatched: 11. The CDR3 is CASSRSWIGQGNEQFF. The CDR3 DNA sequence: TGCGCCAGCAGCCGCTCGTGGATCGGACAGGGCAATGAGCAGTTCTTC.